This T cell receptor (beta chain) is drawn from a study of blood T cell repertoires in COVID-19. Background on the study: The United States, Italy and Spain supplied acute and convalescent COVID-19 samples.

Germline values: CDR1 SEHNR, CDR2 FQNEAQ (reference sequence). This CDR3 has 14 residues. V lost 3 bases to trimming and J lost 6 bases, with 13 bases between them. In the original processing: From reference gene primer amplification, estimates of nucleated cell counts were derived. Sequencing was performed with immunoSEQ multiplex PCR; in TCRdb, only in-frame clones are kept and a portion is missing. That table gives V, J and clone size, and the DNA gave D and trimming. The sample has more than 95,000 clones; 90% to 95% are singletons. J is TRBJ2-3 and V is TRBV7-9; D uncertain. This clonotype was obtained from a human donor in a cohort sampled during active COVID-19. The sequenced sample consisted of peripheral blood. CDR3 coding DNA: TGTGCCAGCAGCTTGTTCTCAGTCCTGGATACGCAGTATTTT. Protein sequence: CASSLFSVLDTQYF.